The next 19 T cell receptor beta chains were all read from a single sample in a study of blood T cells in healthy people across ages. A sample-barcoded 5' primer and a J-beta primer mix were used in a second PCR of about 6 to 11 cycles. From the 5' RACE reads, TCRdb called clonotypes with MiXCR, one entry per CDR3 protein. The data show fewer than 800,000 distinct CDR3 sequences, more than 20% seen once. The specimen was blood. The receptor source for this set is a man between 65 and 85 years old in good health.

The CDR3 reads CASSSTSGRSETQYF. In DNA form, the CDR3 reads TGTGCCAGCAGCTCGACTAGCGGGCGATCGGAGACCCAGTACTTC. The gene calls are TRBV7-2 and TRBJ2-5; 10 bases align to TRBD2. Germline V lookup: CDR1 SGHTA, CDR2 FQGNSA. The CDR3 covers 15 residues. V was pared by 4 bases and J by 5 bases, with 7 bases of the junction left unmatched. The full variable domain, with the rest looked up from reference TRBV7-2 and TRBJ2-5, is GAGVSQSPSNKVTEKGKDVELRCDPISGHTALYWYRQSLGQGLEFLIYFQGNSAPDKSGLPSDRFSAERTGGSVSTLTIQRTQQEDSAVYLCASSSTSGRSETQYFGPGTRLLVL.

The chain is built from TRBV12-3 or TRBV12-4 and TRBJ2-7; 9 positions match TRBD1. This CDR3 spans 14 amino acids. The junction had 5 bases not matched to a gene; V was cut back by 5 bases and J by 3 bases. The CDR3 here is CASSQRGQGYEQYF. CDR3 nucleotide sequence: TGTGCCAGCAGTCAGCGGGGACAGGGCTACGAGCAGTACTTC.

The V gene is TRBV2, the J gene TRBJ2-5; a weak D match, TRBD2 (5 bases). The DNA matches TRBJ2-7 better at its end, which makes the J call doubtful. CDR3 length: 14 amino acids. From germline, CDR1 is SNHLY and CDR2 FYNNEI. CDR3 coding DNA: TGTGCCCTCACCCTAGGTAGTGGGAGAGACGAGCAGTACTTC. It codes for CALTLGSGRDEQYF.

This clonotype has only a few counts. The J gene is TRBJ1-4, the V gene TRBV5-1; 8 bases fit TRBD1. Per the germline V gene, CDR1 is SGHRS and CDR2 is YFSETQ. The CDR3 loop spans 16 amino acids. With 0 bases clipped from V and 2 bases from J, the junction kept 3 bases outside the gene matches. The CDR3 is CASSLDRGNTNEKLFF. CDR3 nucleotides: TGCGCCAGCAGCTTGGACAGGGGGAACACTAATGAAAAACTGTTTTTT. The complete variable domain, with remaining parts taken from reference TRBV5-1 and TRBJ1-4, reads KAGVTQTPRYLIKTRGQQVTLSCSPISGHRSVSWYQQTPGQGLQFLFEYFSETQRNKGNFPGRFSGRQFSNSRSEMNVSTLELGDSALYLCASSLDRGNTNEKLFFGSGTQLSVL.

The gene calls are TRBV7-2 and TRBJ2-5; a weak D match, TRBD1 (6 bases). The DNA end lines up better with TRBJ2-1; the J call may be wrong. This CDR3 is built from 12 residues. CDR1 and CDR2 (germline): SGHTA, FQGNSA. CDR3 sequence (DNA): TGTGCCAGCAGCTTACTGGGACATGCGCAGTTCTTC. Protein sequence: CASSLLGHAQFF.

The V and J genes are TRBV20-1 and TRBJ2-1; maybe TRBD2 (5 bases). This CDR3 is built from 18 residues. Germline V gives CDR1 DFQATT, CDR2 SNEGSKA (reference sequence). Between the trimmed V and J ends, which lost 0 bases and 3 bases, there was a span of 21 bases. As DNA, the CDR3 is TGCAGTGCTAGAGATACCCTGGAGGAGATAAGCGGCTACAATGAGCAGTTCTTC. This gives the protein CSARDTLEEISGYNEQFF.

This clonotype was picked up many times. The V and J genes are TRBV15 and TRBJ2-5, with no clear D. CDR1 LNHNV and CDR2 YYDKDF come from the germline V gene (reference sequence). The CDR3 is 14 residues long. Trimming shortened V by 3 bases and J by 3 bases, and 11 bases separated the two germline ends. In nucleotides, the CDR3 is TGTGCCACCAGCAGTATCCAGGTAGAAGAGACCCAGTACTTC. Translation gives CATSSIQVEETQYF.

The V gene is TRBV11-2, the J gene TRBJ2-3; unclear D gene. With 5 bases removed from V and 2 bases from J, the gap between germline ends came to 14 bases. Germline V lookup: CDR1 SGHAT, CDR2 FQNNGV. The CDR3 spans 15 residues. CDR3 sequence reads: CASSQGQQHTDTQYF. The DNA for the CDR3 is TGTGCCAGCAGCCAAGGCCAACAGCACACAGATACGCAGTATTTT. Looking up the rest from reference TRBV11-2 and TRBJ2-3 gives the full variable domain: EAGVAQSPRYKIIEKRQSVAFWCNPISGHATLYWYQQILGQGPKLLIQFQNNGVVDDSQLPKDRFSAERLKGVDSTLKIQPAKLEDSAVYLCASSQGQQHTDTQYFGPGTRLTVL.

This clonotype was found a few times. The chain has TRBV6-5 and TRBJ2-5, with 7 bases lining up with TRBD2. Near its end, the DNA agrees better with TRBJ2-1, so the J call may be wrong. This CDR3 spans 14 amino acids. Germline assignment: CDR1 MNHEY and CDR2 SVGAGI. DNA of the CDR3: TGTGCCAGCAGTTACGGGGGAGGGACTATAGAGCAGTTCTTC. It yields the protein CASSYGGGTIEQFF.

This chain joins TRBV10-3 and TRBJ2-5, with TRBD1 matching over 7 bases. The better agreement between TRBJ2-1 and the DNA end casts doubt on the J call. This CDR3 has 14 amino acids. Germline CDR1 and CDR2: ENHRY and SYGVKD. CDR3 coding DNA: TGTGCCATCGCGTGGAGGACAGGCTGCAATGAGCAGTTCTTC. Its translation is CAIAWRTGCNEQFF.

This sequence joins TRBV4-1 and TRBJ2-3, with 15 bases identical to TRBD2. J lost 6 bases, V lost 4 bases, and 8 bases had no gene match. CDR1 is MGHRA and CDR2 is YSYEKL in the germline V gene. The CDR3 length is 17 residues. CDR3 protein: CASSRGTSGRLADTQYF. Written as DNA, the CDR3 is TGCGCCAGCAGCCGCGGGACTAGCGGGAGGTTGGCGGATACGCAGTATTTT.

The chain is built from TRBV6-5 and TRBJ2-1, with D possibly called TRBD1 or TRBD2 (5 bases each). Trimming removed 7 bases at V and 1 base at J, with 11 bases between. The CDR3 runs 14 residues. Germline V lookup: CDR1 MNHEY, CDR2 SVGAGI. Here the CDR3 DNA reads TGTGCCAGCAACCCGGGACGGTCCTACAATGAGCAGTTCTTC. Translated, it gives CASNPGRSYNEQFF.

V usage is TRBV25-1 and J usage is TRBJ2-7, with D possibly matching TRBD1 (5 bases). The CDR3 covers 13 residues. V gave up 4 bases and J gave up 6 bases, with 13 bases separating them. Germline CDR1 is MGHDK and CDR2 is SYGVNS. In DNA form, the CDR3 reads TGTGCCAGCAGTGTGGCAGGGCTCAGCGAGCAGTACTTC. Amino acid sequence: CASSVAGLSEQYF.

At least ten counts were recorded for this clonotype. This chain joins TRBV2 and TRBJ2-5; D uncertain. There are 11 residues in the CDR3. V gave up 6 bases and J gave up 3 bases, with 5 bases separating them. The germline V gene has CDR1 SNHLY and CDR2 FYNNEI. CDR3 region: CASSAEETQYF. For the CDR3, the DNA is TGTGCCAGCAGCGCAGAAGAGACCCAGTACTTC.

The chain joins TRBV4-3 to TRBJ2-1; no reliable D call. The CDR3 is made up of 15 amino acids. Per the germline V gene, CDR1 is LGHNA and CDR2 is YSLEER. Trimming stripped 2 bases from V and 2 bases from J, with 10 bases between. CDR3 coding DNA: TGCGCCAGCAGCCAATTGGTGGGCCCCTACAATGAGCAGTTCTTC. Translating it yields CASSQLVGPYNEQFF.

This rearrangement joins TRBV27 to TRBJ2-1; D remains unclear. Trimming shortened V by 5 bases and J by 4 bases, and 18 bases separated the two germline ends. CDR3 length: 16 amino acids. Germline-derived CDR1 and CDR2 are MNHEY and SMNVEV (reference sequence). The CDR3 is CASSRPRHLGYNEQFF. DNA of the CDR3: TGTGCCAGCAGTCGTCCGCGCCACCTGGGGTACAATGAGCAGTTCTTC.

This clonotype was picked up a small number of times. The rearrangement joins TRBV5-1 to TRBJ2-7, with D unclear. This CDR3 has 16 amino acids. Trimming removed 0 bases at V and 3 bases at J, with 16 bases between. In germline, CDR1 is SGHRS, CDR2 YFSETQ. The DNA for the CDR3 is TGCGCCAGCAGCTTGGCAGAACCCCATTTAGGCTACGAGCAGTACTTC. Translation gives CASSLAEPHLGYEQYF.

Concerning this clonotype: The germline gene is not matched at one end of the junction; a read error may be the cause. The chain recombines TRBV25-1 with TRBJ2-2, with D possibly being TRBD2 (6 bases). The CDR3 is 15 residues long. Germline CDR1 is MGHDK and CDR2 is SYGVNS. The CDR3 protein is CASSEIGANTGGLFF. The CDR3 DNA reads as TGTGCCAGCAGTGAAATTGGTGCGAACACCGGGGGGCTGTTTTTT.

The J gene is TRBJ2-1, the V gene TRBV24-1, with D possibly being TRBD2 (6 bases). The germline V gene encodes CDR1 KGHDR and CDR2 SFDVKD. Trimming took 3 bases from V and 2 from J, leaving 7 bases between them. The CDR3 loop spans 14 amino acids. For the CDR3, the DNA is TGTGCCACCAGTGATCGCGGGGCCTACAATGAGCAGTTCTTC. Its translation: CATSDRGAYNEQFF.